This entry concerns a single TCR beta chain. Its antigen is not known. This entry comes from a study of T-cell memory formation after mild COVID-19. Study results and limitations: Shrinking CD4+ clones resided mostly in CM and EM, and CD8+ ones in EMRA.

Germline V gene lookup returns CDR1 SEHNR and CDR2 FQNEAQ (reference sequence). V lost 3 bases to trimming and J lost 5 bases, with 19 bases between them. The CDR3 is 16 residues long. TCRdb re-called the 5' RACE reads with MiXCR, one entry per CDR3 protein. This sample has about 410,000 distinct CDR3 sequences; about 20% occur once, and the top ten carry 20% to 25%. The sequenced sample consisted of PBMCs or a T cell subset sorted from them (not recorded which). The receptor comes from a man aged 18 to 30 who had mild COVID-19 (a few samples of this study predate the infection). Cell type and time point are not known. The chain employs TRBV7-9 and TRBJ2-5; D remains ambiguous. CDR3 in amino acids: CASSFSSVRLGETQYF. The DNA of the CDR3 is TGTGCCAGCAGCTTTTCCAGTGTCAGGTTAGGCGAGACCCAGTACTTC.